This T cell receptor (beta chain) was recovered during a study of shared clonotypes between healthy human individuals. An assay was performed, and its level was deep. Tens of thousands of T cell genomes (about 280 ng DNA) went into each PBMC replicate. The assay was immunoSEQ multiplex PCR, and TCRdb's table has in-frame clones only and misses some. The sample includes about half a million clones, around 80% of them seen just once. The CDR3 runs to 13 residues. V was trimmed by 3 bases and J by 6 bases, leaving 12 bases between them. The germline CDR1 and CDR2 sequences are LNHNV and YYDKDF (reference sequence).

This rearrangement joins TRBV15 to TRBJ2-7, with D unclear. Sample: PBMCs. The sequence was obtained from a woman between 40 and 55 years old in good health. Some clones in this sample may be carry-over from other donors' samples. CDR3 residues: CATSSQKVSEQYF. As DNA, the CDR3 is TGTGCCACCAGCAGCCAAAAGGTCAGCGAGCAGTACTTC.